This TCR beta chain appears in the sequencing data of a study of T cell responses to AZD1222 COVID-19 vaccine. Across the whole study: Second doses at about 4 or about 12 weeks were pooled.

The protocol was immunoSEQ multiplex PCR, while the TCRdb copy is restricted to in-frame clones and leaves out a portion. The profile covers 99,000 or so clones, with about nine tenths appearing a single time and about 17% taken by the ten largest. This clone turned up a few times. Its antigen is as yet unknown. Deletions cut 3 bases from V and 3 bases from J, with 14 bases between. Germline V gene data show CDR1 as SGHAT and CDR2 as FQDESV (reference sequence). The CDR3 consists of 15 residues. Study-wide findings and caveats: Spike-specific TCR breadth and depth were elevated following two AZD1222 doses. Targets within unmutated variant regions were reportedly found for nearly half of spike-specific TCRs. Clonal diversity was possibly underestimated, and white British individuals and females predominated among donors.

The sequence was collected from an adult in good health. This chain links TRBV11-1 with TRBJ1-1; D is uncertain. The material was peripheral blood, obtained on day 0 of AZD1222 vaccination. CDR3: CASSFQLPPDTEAFF. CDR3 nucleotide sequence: TGTGCCAGCAGCTTCCAACTTCCCCCCGACACTGAAGCTTTCTTT.